This T cell receptor beta chain was documented in a study of CD8+ T cells in alopecia areata. On the study more broadly: Severity among treated patients was scored by the percentage of scalp area affected.

cDNA serving as the sequencing template came from extracted, reverse transcribed RNA. Method: immunoSEQ multiplex PCR; TCRdb's copy keeps in-frame clones and lacks some. The sample has 170,000 or so clones, about 53% seen once. V was trimmed by 4 bases and J by 7 bases, leaving 20 bases between them. Per germline, CDR1 SGHVS and CDR2 FQNEAQ. The CDR3 extends over 16 amino acids. As concerns this clone: The antigen remains undetermined.

The study, taken as a whole, reports: Resident alphabeta T cells of normal skin are also sequenced in scalp samples.

As for treatment: oral pan-JAK inhibitor, 5-10 mg twice daily. This receptor was obtained from a human donor with alopecia areata. The chain recombines TRBV7-8 with TRBJ1-5; D perhaps matches TRBD1 (5 bases). The sample in question was CD8+ T cells sorted from blood, obtained at week 24, from a patient treated with tofacitinib. CDR3 bases: TGTGCCAGCAGCTCTCGATCGGGGACCCGCACCCAGCCCCAGCATTTT. This gives the protein CASSSRSGTRTQPQHF.